A selection of T cell receptor beta chains follows, all from one sample in a study of cytomegalovirus exposure and HLA in healthy donors. TCRdb's table, derived via immunoSEQ multiplex PCR, lists solely in-frame clones and lacks some. The data show around 230,000 clones, with 70% to 90% seen just once and roughly 0.26% held by the top ten. The sequencing sample was made of PBMCs. All receptors come from a girl aged 2 to 9 in good health and CMV-seronegative. Each CDR3 is given with its conserved first and last residue. The order of the fields is J gene, clone size, D gene, V gene, CDR3 protein, CDR3 DNA. D genes are given only for firm matches. Size is stated for part of the rows, as once, few or many counts, or as a class when the clone is expanded.

>TRBJ1-1|NA|TRBD1|TRBV19
CASSILTGGLGPNTEAFF
TGTGCCAGTAGTATACTAACAGGGGGCTTGGGACCGAACACTGAAGCTTTCTTT
>TRBJ1-6|NA|TRBD1|TRBV6-5
CASSYGDRGSSPLHF
TGTGCCAGCAGTTACGGGGACAGGGGAAGTTCACCCCTCCACTTT
>TRBJ1-1|few|TRBD1|TRBV27
CASNPWTGKSTEAFF
TGTGCCAGCAACCCCTGGACAGGGAAGAGCACTGAAGCTTTCTTT
>TRBJ1-1|NA|NA|TRBV20-1
CSARQIEAFF
TGCAGTGCTAGGCAGATTGAAGCTTTCTTT
>TRBJ1-1|NA|TRBD1|TRBV5-1
CASSLGTGDTEAFF
TGCGCCAGCAGCTTAGGGACAGGCGACACTGAAGCTTTCTTT
>TRBJ1-1|few|NA|TRBV6-1
CASSLRGGAFF
TGTGCCAGCAGCCTTCGAGGAGGAGCTTTCTTT
>TRBJ2-1|once|NA|TRBV29-1
CSVPTRATYNEQFF
TGCAGCGTTCCGACTAGAGCGACCTACAATGAGCAGTTCTTC
>TRBJ1-5|few|TRBD1|TRBV2
CASGRTGRHQPQHF
TGTGCCAGCGGACGGACAGGGCGTCATCAGCCCCAGCATTTT
>TRBJ1-1|few|NA|TRBV19
CASSAGSQGGTEAFF
TGTGCCAGTAGTGCTGGCTCACAGGGTGGGACTGAAGCTTTCTTT
>TRBJ1-5|NA|NA|TRBV6-1
CASMEGSWHF
TGTGCCAGCATGGAGGGTAGTTGGCATTTT
>TRBJ1-1|few|NA|TRBV6-1
CASSGFPRGMNTEAFF
TGTGCCAGCAGTGGCTTCCCCAGGGGTATGAACACTGAAGCTTTCTTT
>TRBJ2-1|NA|NA|TRBV5-1
CASSQSPQIPYNEQFF
TGCGCCAGCAGCCAGTCACCACAGATACCCTACAATGAGCAGTTCTTC
>TRBJ2-2|NA|TRBD1|TRBV5-6
CASSFETGVNTGELFF
TGTGCCAGCAGCTTTGAGACAGGGGTTAACACCGGGGAGCTGTTTTTT
>TRBJ2-7|NA|TRBD1|TRBV9
CASSGGTGLVKQYF
TGTGCCAGCAGCGGGGGGACAGGGTTGGTCAAGCAGTACTTC
>TRBJ2-7|NA|TRBD2|TRBV9
CASSGGLASYEQYF
TGTGCCAGCAGCGGGGGACTAGCGAGTTACGAGCAGTACTTC
>TRBJ1-1|NA|NA|TRBV6-5
CASSYRGTSMNTEAFF
TGTGCCAGCAGTTACCGGGGGACGTCCATGAACACTGAAGCTTTCTTT
>TRBJ2-7|NA|TRBD2|TRBV10-2
CASSETSGLSYEQYF
TGCGCCAGCAGTGAGACTAGCGGGCTTTCCTACGAGCAGTACTTC
>TRBJ2-3|NA|TRBD1|TRBV5-4
CASSLARDRGTDTQYF
TGTGCCAGCAGCTTGGCCAGGGACAGGGGCACAGATACGCAGTATTTT
>TRBJ2-3|NA|TRBD2|TRBV5-4
CASSLRRGGLSDTQYF
TGTGCCAGCAGCCTTCGGCGGGGGGGCCTATCAGATACGCAGTATTTT
>TRBJ2-7|once|NA|TRBV10-1
CASRERPGPYEQYF
TGCGCCAGCAGGGAGAGACCGGGTCCCTACGAGCAGTACTTC
>TRBJ2-7|NA|TRBD1|TRBV7-6
CASSSGQFTYEQYF
TGTGCCAGCAGCTCGGGACAGTTTACCTACGAGCAGTACTTC
>TRBJ2-7|NA|NA|TRBV18
CASSPPSGRGGEQYF
TGTGCCAGCTCACCACCAAGCGGCAGGGGTGGGGAGCAGTACTTC